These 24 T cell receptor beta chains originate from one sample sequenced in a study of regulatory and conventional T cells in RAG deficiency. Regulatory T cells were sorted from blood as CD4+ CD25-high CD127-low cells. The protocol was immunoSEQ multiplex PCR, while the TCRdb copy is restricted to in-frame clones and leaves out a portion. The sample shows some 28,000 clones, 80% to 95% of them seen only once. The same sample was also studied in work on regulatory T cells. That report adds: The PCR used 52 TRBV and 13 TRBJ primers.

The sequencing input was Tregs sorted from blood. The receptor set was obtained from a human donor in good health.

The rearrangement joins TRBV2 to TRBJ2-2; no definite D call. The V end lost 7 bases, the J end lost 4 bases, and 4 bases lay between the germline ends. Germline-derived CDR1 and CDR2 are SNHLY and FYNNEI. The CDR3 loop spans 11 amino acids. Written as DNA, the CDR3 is TGTGCCAGCACCGTCACCGGGGAGCTGTTTTTT. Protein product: CASTVTGELFF. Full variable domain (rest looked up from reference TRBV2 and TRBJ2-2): EPEVTQTPSHQVTQMGQEVILRCVPISNHLYFYWYRQILGQKVEFLVSFYNNEISEKSEIFDDQFSVERPDGSNFTLKIRSTKLEDSAMYFCASTVTGELFFGEGSRLTVL.

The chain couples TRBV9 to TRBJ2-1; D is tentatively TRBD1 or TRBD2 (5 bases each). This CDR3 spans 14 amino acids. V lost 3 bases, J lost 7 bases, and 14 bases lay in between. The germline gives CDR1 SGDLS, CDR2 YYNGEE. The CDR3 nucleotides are TGTGCCAGCAGCGCCGGGGCTAAGGGTAATGAGCAGTTCTTC. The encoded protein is CASSAGAKGNEQFF.

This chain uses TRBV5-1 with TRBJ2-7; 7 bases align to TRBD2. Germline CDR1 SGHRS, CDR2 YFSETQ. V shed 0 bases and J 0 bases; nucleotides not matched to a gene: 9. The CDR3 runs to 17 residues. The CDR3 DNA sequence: TGCGCCAGCAGCTTGGCCCTTGCGGGGGTGAGCTCCTACGAGCAGTACTTC. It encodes CASSLALAGVSSYEQYF.

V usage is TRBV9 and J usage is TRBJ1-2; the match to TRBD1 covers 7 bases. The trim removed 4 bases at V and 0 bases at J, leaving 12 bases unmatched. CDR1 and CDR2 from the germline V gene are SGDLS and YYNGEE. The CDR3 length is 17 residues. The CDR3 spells CASSPDQGQRSNYGYTF. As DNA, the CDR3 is TGTGCCAGCAGCCCTGATCAGGGACAGCGATCTAACTATGGCTACACCTTC. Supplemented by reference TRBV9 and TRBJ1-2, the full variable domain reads DSGVTQTPKHLITATGQRVTLRCSPRSGDLSVYWYQQSLDQGLQFLIQYYNGEERAKGNILERFSAQQFPDLHSELNLSSLELGDSALYFCASSPDQGQRSNYGYTFGSGTRLTVV.

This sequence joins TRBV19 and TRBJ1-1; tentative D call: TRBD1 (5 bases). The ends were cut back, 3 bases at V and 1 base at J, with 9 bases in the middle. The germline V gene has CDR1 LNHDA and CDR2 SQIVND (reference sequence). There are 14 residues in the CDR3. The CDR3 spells CASSMQGKNTEAFF. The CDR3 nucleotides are TGTGCCAGTAGTATGCAGGGAAAGAACACTGAAGCTTTCTTT. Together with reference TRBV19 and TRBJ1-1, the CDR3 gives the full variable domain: DGGITQSPKYLFRKEGQNVTLSCEQNLNHDAMYWYRQDPGQGLRLIYYSQIVNDFQKGDIAEGYSVSREKKESFPLTVTSAQKNPTAFYLCASSMQGKNTEAFFGQGTRLTVV.

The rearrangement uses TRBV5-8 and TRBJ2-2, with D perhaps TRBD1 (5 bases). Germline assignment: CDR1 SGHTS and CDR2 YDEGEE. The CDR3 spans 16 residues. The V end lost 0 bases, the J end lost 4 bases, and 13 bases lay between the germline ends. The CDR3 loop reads CASSLALTVLTGELFF. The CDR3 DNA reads TGTGCCAGCAGCTTGGCCCTGACAGTCCTCACCGGGGAGCTGTTTTTT.

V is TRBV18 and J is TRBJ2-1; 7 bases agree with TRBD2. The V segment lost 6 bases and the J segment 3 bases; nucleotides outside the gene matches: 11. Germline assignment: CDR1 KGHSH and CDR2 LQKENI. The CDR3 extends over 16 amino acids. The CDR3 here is CASSPGRERGYNEQFF. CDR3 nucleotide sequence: TGTGCCAGCTCTCCGGGGAGGGAGCGGGGCTACAATGAGCAGTTCTTC.

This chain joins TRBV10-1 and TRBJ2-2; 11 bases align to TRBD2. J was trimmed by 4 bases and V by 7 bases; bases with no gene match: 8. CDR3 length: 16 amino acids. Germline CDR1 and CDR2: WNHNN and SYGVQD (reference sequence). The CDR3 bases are TGCGCCAGCATGGTTATAGCGGGGGGGAGCACCGGGGAGCTGTTTTTT. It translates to CASMVIAGGSTGELFF.

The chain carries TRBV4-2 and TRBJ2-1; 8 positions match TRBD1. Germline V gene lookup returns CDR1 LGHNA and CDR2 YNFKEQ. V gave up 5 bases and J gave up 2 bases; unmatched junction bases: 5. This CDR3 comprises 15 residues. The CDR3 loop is CASSAGTGTYNEQFF. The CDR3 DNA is TGTGCCAGCAGCGCAGGGACAGGAACCTACAATGAGCAGTTCTTC.

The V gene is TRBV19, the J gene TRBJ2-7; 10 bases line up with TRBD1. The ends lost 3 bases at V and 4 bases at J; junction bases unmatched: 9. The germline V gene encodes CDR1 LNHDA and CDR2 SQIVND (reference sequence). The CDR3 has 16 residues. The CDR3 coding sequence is TGTGCCAGTAGTATTAGAATTCGGGACAGGGGATACGAGCAGTACTTC. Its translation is CASSIRIRDRGYEQYF. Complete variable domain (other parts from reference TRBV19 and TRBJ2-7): DGGITQSPKYLFRKEGQNVTLSCEQNLNHDAMYWYRQDPGQGLRLIYYSQIVNDFQKGDIAEGYSVSREKKESFPLTVTSAQKNPTAFYLCASSIRIRDRGYEQYFGPGTRLTVT.

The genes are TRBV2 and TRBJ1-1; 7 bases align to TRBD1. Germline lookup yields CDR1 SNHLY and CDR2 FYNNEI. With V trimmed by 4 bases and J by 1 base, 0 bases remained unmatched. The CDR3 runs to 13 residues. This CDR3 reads CASSGQGNTEAFF. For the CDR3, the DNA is TGTGCCAGCAGTGGACAGGGGAACACTGAAGCTTTCTTT.

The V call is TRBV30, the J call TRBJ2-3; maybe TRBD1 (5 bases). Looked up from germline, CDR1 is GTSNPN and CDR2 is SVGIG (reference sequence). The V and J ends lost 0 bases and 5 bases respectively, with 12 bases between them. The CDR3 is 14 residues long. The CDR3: CAWSVRVVGDTQYF. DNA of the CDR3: TGTGCCTGGAGTGTCAGGGTTGTCGGAGATACGCAGTATTTT.

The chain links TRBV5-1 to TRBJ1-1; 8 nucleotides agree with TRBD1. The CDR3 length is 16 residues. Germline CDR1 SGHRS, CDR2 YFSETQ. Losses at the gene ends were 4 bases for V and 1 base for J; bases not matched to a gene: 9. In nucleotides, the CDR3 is TGCGCCAGCAGCGGCCGGGACAGGCTCAAGAACACTGAAGCTTTCTTT. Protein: CASSGRDRLKNTEAFF. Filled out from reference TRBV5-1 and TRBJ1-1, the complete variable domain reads KAGVTQTPRYLIKTRGQQVTLSCSPISGHRSVSWYQQTPGQGLQFLFEYFSETQRNKGNFPGRFSGRQFSNSRSEMNVSTLELGDSALYLCASSGRDRLKNTEAFFGQGTRLTVV.

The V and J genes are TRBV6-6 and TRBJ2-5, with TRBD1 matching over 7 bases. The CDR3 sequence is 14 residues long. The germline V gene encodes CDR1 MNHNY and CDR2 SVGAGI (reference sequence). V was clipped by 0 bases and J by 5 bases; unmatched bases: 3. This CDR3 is CASSYSFRGETQYF. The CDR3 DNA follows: TGTGCCAGCAGTTACTCTTTCAGGGGGGAGACCCAGTACTTC.

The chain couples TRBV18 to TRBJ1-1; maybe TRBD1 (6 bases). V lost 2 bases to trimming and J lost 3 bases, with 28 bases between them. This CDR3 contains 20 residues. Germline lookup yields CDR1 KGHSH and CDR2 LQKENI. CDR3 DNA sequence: TGTGCCAGCTCACCAACTCTGAATGGGCAGGGGACCCGTGCGGACACTGAAGCTTTCTTT. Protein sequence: CASSPTLNGQGTRADTEAFF.

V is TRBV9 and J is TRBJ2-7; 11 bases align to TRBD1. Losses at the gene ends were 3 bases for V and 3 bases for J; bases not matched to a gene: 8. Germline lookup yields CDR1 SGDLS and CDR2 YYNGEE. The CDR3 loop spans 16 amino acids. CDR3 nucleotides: TGTGCCAGCAGCGGGGCCTCCGGGACAGGGGGCTACGAGCAGTACTTC. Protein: CASSGASGTGGYEQYF.

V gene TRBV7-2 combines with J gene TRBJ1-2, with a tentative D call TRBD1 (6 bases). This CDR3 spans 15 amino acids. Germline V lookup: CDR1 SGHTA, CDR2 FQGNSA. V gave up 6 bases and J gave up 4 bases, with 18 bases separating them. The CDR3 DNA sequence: TGTGCCAGCAGGAGAGCGGTCGGGGGCTCCTATGGCTACACCTTC. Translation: CASRRAVGGSYGYTF.

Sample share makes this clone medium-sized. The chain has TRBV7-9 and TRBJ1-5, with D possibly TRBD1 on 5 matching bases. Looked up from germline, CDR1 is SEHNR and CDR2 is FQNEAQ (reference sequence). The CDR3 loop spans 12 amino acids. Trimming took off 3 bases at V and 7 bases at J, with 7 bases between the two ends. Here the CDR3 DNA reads TGTGCCAGCAGCTTTCAGGGACAGCCCCAGCATTTT. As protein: CASSFQGQPQHF.

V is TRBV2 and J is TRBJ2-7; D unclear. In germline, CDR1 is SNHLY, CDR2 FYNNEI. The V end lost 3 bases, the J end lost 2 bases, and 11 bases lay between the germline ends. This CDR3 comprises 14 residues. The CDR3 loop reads CASSDHGSPYEQYF. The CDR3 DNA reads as TGTGCCAGCAGTGACCATGGCAGCCCCTACGAGCAGTACTTC. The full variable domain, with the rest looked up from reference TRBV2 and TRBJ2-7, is EPEVTQTPSHQVTQMGQEVILRCVPISNHLYFYWYRQILGQKVEFLVSFYNNEISEKSEIFDDQFSVERPDGSNFTLKIRSTKLEDSAMYFCASSDHGSPYEQYFGPGTRLTVT.

CDR3 bases: TGCGCCAGCAGCTTAAGGGGTGATAGCAATCAGCCCCAGCATTTT. This sequence encodes CASSLRGDSNQPQHF. This rearrangement joins TRBV5-1 to TRBJ1-5, with D possibly being TRBD1 (5 bases). Trimming shortened V by 2 bases and J by 0 bases, and 9 bases separated the two germline ends. The CDR3 contains 15 residues. Germline V gene data show CDR1 as SGHRS and CDR2 as YFSETQ.

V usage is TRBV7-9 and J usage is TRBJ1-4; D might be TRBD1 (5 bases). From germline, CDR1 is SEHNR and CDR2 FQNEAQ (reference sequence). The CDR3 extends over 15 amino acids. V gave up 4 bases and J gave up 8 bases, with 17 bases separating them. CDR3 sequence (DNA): TGTGCCAGCAGCTCGGGACGCGCTAGGAACGAAAAACTGTTTTTT. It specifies CASSSGRARNEKLFF.

The CDR3 here is CASSIPGGDTGELFF. DNA for the CDR3: TGTGCCAGCAGCATCCCAGGGGGCGACACCGGGGAGCTGTTTTTT. This chain connects TRBV6-6 to TRBJ2-2; 8 positions match TRBD1. Trimming removed 6 bases from V and 3 bases from J; junction bases left unmatched: 6. CDR1 and CDR2 from the germline V gene are MNHNY and SVGAGI (reference sequence). The CDR3 contains 15 residues.

The CDR3 sequence: CASSLIGGSSTDTQYF. The CDR3 DNA follows: TGTGCCAGCAGCTTAATCGGCGGGAGTAGCACAGATACGCAGTATTTT. The chain combines TRBV7-3 with TRBJ2-3, with 7 bases identical to TRBD2. CDR1 and CDR2 from the germline V gene are SGHTA and FQGTGA. The CDR3 covers 16 residues. Unmatched junction bases numbered 4, after V lost 1 base and J lost 0 bases.

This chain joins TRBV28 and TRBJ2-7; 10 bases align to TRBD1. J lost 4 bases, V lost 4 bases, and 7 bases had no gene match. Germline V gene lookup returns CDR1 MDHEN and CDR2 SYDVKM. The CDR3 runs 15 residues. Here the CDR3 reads CASSSFRDRGYEQYF. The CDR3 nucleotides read TGTGCCAGCAGTTCTTTCCGGGACAGGGGATACGAGCAGTACTTC. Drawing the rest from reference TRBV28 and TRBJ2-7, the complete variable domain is DVKVTQSSRYLVKRTGEKVFLECVQDMDHENMFWYRQDPGLGLRLIYFSYDVKMKEKGDIPEGYSVSREKKERFSLILESASTNQTSMYLCASSSFRDRGYEQYFGPGTRLTVT.